Presented here are 20 T cell receptor beta chains from one specimen sequenced in a study of tumor and adjacent non-tumor tissue in lung cancer. A modified ARM-PCR protocol with three rounds of nested PCR amplified TCRbeta. TCRdb called the multiplex PCR reads again in MiXCR, with one record for every CDR3 protein. This sample has about 120,000 distinct CDR3 sequences; approximately 71% occur once, and the top ten carry around 13%. No cell sorting was done before RNA was extracted from the tissue. Sample: lung tumor tissue. The receptors stem from a man younger than 45 with non-small cell lung cancer.

A note on this clonotype: No conserved phenylalanine or tryptophan is present at the end of the CDR3, so a read error is the likely explanation. The J gene is TRBJ2-1, the V gene TRBV6-1; D possibly corresponds to TRBD2 (5 bases). This CDR3 comprises 19 residues. Germline lookup yields CDR1 MNHNS and CDR2 SASEGT. Trimming removed 7 bases at V and 3 bases at J, with 28 bases between. CDR3 sequence (DNA): TGTGCCAGCATGAGTCAGGCTAGTGCCGCCCAAGAGGGCTACAATGAGCAGTTCTAC. Protein product: CASMSQASAAQEGYNEQFY.

A remark on this clonotype: As the CDR3 is not closed by the conserved phenylalanine or tryptophan, this likely results from a read error. V gene TRBV29-1 combines with J gene TRBJ1-2; perhaps TRBD1 as D (6 bases). Germline CDR1 reads SQVTM; CDR2 reads ANQGSEA. Deletions cut 3 bases from V and 8 bases from J, with 22 bases between. The CDR3 consists of 15 residues. Here the CDR3 reads CSVDVAGAIMGGYTL. In nucleotides, the CDR3 is TGCAGCGTTGATGTAGCAGGGGCGATCATGGGAGGCTACACCCTC.

With regard to this clonotype: Just one base apart from a much larger clone, this may be a read error. The rearrangement joins TRBV5-6 to TRBJ1-5; no reliable D call. From germline, CDR1 is SGHDT and CDR2 YYEEEE. CDR3 length equals 14 residues. The CDR3 nucleotides are TGTGTCAGCAGCCGAGGGTATAGCAATCAGCCCCAGCATTTT. It specifies CVSSRGYSNQPQHF.

Turning to this clonotype: A read error may explain this, as a much larger clone is one base away. This chain joins TRBV11-1 and TRBJ2-1, with 8 bases lining up with TRBD2. CDR1 and CDR2 (germline): SGHAT, FQDESV (reference sequence). The CDR3 contains 17 residues. CDR3 bases: TGTGCCAGCGGCTTTCCCAAAGGGGAGCGGGGGTCGTTTGAGCAGTTCTTC. It encodes CASGFPKGERGSFEQFF.

This clonotype was recorded once. A junction boundary mismatches the germline segment, possibly from a read error. The chain links TRBV4-3 to TRBJ2-7, with a weak D call TRBD1 (6 bases). Per germline, CDR1 LGHNA and CDR2 YSLEER. The CDR3 totals 15 residues. CDR3 bases: TGTGTCAGCAGCCAGACACGGGACACCTCCTACGAGCAGTACTTC. It specifies CVSSQTRDTSYEQYF.

Worth noting for this clonotype: A much bigger clone sits one base away, suggesting this may be a read error. The chain recombines TRBV4-2 with TRBJ2-3; D unclear. The CDR3 covers 17 residues. With 0 bases removed from V and 5 bases from J, the gap between germline ends came to 18 bases. Per the germline V gene, CDR1 is LGHNA and CDR2 is YNFKEQ. The CDR3 reads CASSQDLQRGVRDTQYF. The CDR3 nucleotides read TGTGCCAGCAGCCAAGATCTCCAGCGCGGTGTCAGAGATACGCAGTATTTT.

As regards this clonotype: A single base separates this from a much larger clone, so it may be a read error. The J gene is TRBJ2-2, the V gene TRBV6-2 or TRBV6-3; 10 bases map to TRBD2. Germline CDR1 MNHEY, CDR2 SVGEGT. The CDR3 length is 15 residues. The CDR3 DNA reads as TGTACCAGCAGTTACAGCGGGAGGGCCACCGGGGAGCTGTTTTTT. Amino acids: CTSSYSGRATGELFF.

At least ten counts were recorded for this clonotype. J is TRBJ1-4 and V is TRBV6-5, with D unresolved. Germline V gene data show CDR1 as MNHEY and CDR2 as SVGAGI. Trimming shortened V by 0 bases and J by 8 bases, and 10 bases separated the two germline ends. The CDR3 sequence is 14 residues long. The CDR3 region has the DNA TGTGCCAGCAGTTACTCCGACCTGCGGGAAAAACTGTTTTTT. As protein: CASSYSDLREKLFF.

This clonotype was recorded many times. V usage is TRBV29-1 and J usage is TRBJ2-1; maybe TRBD2 (5 bases). V was pared by 7 bases and J by 6 bases, with 16 bases between. The CDR3 runs 13 residues. Germline V lookup: CDR1 SQVTM, CDR2 ANQGSEA. The DNA for the CDR3 is TGCAGCGCTTCCGGGGAATCGCGCAATGAGCAGTTCTTC. As protein: CSASGESRNEQFF.

Concerning this clonotype: A much bigger clone sits one base away, suggesting this may be a read error. This sequence joins TRBV29-1 and TRBJ2-7; D is perhaps TRBD1 (5 bases). V lost 6 bases and J lost 2, with 11 bases in between. The V gene's germline CDR1 is SQVTM and CDR2 ANQGSEA. There are 12 residues in the CDR3. The CDR3 reads CSVAVQAYEQYF. Here the CDR3 DNA reads TGCAGCGTCGCCGTACAGGCCTACGAGCAGTACTTC.

A note on this clonotype: One end of the junction varies from germline; a read error may be responsible. CDR3 sequence: CASGFDRSSYEQYF. The CDR3 bases are TGTGCCAGCGGTTTTGACAGGAGCTCCTACGAGCAGTACTTC. V and J are TRBV12-3 or TRBV12-4 and TRBJ2-7; tentatively, D is TRBD1 (6 bases). The CDR3 is 14 amino acids.

This clonotype was counted a few times. It may be a read error: a sequence one base away is much more abundant. This chain uses TRBV6-1 with TRBJ1-2, with D unresolved. Trimming took 3 bases from V and 2 from J, leaving 13 bases between them. The CDR3 consists of 15 residues. CDR1 is MNHNS, CDR2 SASEGT, per germline. CDR3 sequence reads: CASSEPATKNYGYTF. CDR3 coding DNA: TGTGCCAGCAGTGAGCCTGCGACAAAGAACTATGGCTACACCTTC.

In regard to this clonotype: At one end the junction does not follow the germline gene, possibly because of a read error. The rearrangement links TRBV12-5 to TRBJ2-5, with a possible D match to TRBD2 (5 bases). The length of the CDR3 is 12 residues. CDR1 is LGHNT, CDR2 FRNRAP, per germline. The CDR3 nucleotides read TGTACTAGTGGTTTGGTCACTAAGACCCAGTACTTC. Translated, it gives CTSGLVTKTQYF.

Remarks on this clonotype: Because it lacks the conserved phenylalanine or tryptophan at the end, this CDR3 is likely a read error. Because the CDR3's place on the DNA is in doubt, the DNA is left out and the CDR3 is given as listed by TCRdb. V gene TRBV6-2 or TRBV6-3 combines with J gene TRBJ2-7; TRBD1, the table's D call, was not compared with the DNA. Germline values: CDR1 MNHEY, CDR2 SVGEGT. A total of 15 residues make up the CDR3, ends included. CDR3 residues: CASRLPGQPTYVQYL.

About this clonotype itself: Given a much more abundant clone one base away, this may be a read error. This CDR3 reads CASSPSRSGYTF. CDR3 in DNA: TGTGCCAGCAGTCCTTCCAGGAGTGGCTACACCTTC. The chain carries TRBV6-5 and TRBJ1-2; D gene unclear. Trimming stripped 5 bases from V and 7 bases from J, with 11 bases between. CDR1 and CDR2 from the germline V gene are MNHEY and SVGAGI. The CDR3 length is 12 residues.

With respect to this clonotype: This may be a read error: a much more frequent sequence differs by one nucleotide. The chain couples TRBV11-2 to TRBJ2-7; D tentatively reads TRBD1 or TRBD2 (5 bases each). CDR1 and CDR2 (germline): SGHAT, FQNNGV. The CDR3 covers 14 residues. DNA of the CDR3: TGTGCCAGCAGAAGAGGGGCGAGCTCCTACAAGCAGTACTTC. Residues: CASRRGASSYKQYF.

As for this clonotype: Germline and junction disagree at one end, which may indicate a read error. The chain links TRBV6-2 or TRBV6-3 to TRBJ2-7; D perhaps matches TRBD2 (7 bases). Looked up from germline, CDR1 is MNHEY and CDR2 is SVGEGT. CDR3 length equals 15 residues. The CDR3 DNA is TGTGACAGCAGAGTGGGGGCTAGCGGCTCCTACGAGCAGTACTTC. This codes for CDSRVGASGSYEQYF.

With regard to this clonotype: Relative to the germline gene, one junction end is altered; a read error may explain this. The chain combines TRBV11-1 with TRBJ1-1; D is possibly TRBD1 (6 bases). There are 13 residues in the CDR3. Germline lookup yields CDR1 SGHAT and CDR2 FQDESV (reference sequence). CDR3 residues: CANSLDRNTEAFF. CDR3 DNA: TGTGCCAACAGCTTAGACAGGAATACTGAAGCTTTCTTT.

A note on this clonotype: One end of the junction does not line up with germline, which may come from a read error. The CDR3 loop is CPSRRLNTGELYF. As DNA, the CDR3 is TGTCCCAGCAGACGACTGAACACCGGGGAGCTGTATTTT. The gene calls are TRBV5-4 and TRBJ2-2, with D possibly being TRBD2 (5 bases). This CDR3 is 13 amino acids long. Germline assignment: CDR1 SGHNT and CDR2 YYREEE (reference sequence).

As for this clonotype: At one boundary the junction diverges from the germline segment, which might be a read error. The chain combines TRBV4-1 with TRBJ2-7, with D maybe TRBD2 (5 bases). The CDR3 spans 16 residues. Germline V gene lookup returns CDR1 MGHRA and CDR2 YSYEKL. CDR3 amino acids: CVSSQDELGSTYEQYF. Written as DNA, the CDR3 is TGCGTCAGCAGCCAAGATGAGCTGGGGAGTACCTACGAGCAATACTTC.